Listed below are T cell receptor beta chains from one sample, sequenced in a study of T cells in Graves' hyperthyroidism and ophthalmopathy. From the multiplex PCR reads, TCRdb called clonotypes with MiXCR, one entry per CDR3 protein. The table lists roughly 750,000 distinct CDR3 sequences, 16% of them singletons. Sequencing was carried out using blood. The source of these receptors is a man aged 18 to 35 with Graves' hyperthyroidism. CDR3s include the opening cysteine and the closing phenylalanine or tryptophan. The order of the fields is J gene, V gene, D gene, clone size, CDR3 protein, CDR3 DNA. The D gene is left open where the match is weak. Clone size is stated in some rows and not others, as once, few, many or a class when expanded.

TRBJ1-1 | TRBV16 | - | - | CASPNQTSLYFCASKPRGFTEAFF | -
TRBJ1-5 | TRBV19 | TRBD1 | - | CASSMDRGNQPQHF | TGTGCCAGTAGTATGGACAGGGGAAATCAGCCCCAGCATTTT
TRBJ1-2 | TRBV11-2 | TRBD1 | - | CASSLEPGGGGYTF | TGTGCCAGCAGCTTGGAACCAGGGGGCGGTGGCTACACCTTC
TRBJ1-2 | TRBV6-1 | TRBD1 | - | CASSIGQGARLGYTF | TGTGCCAGCAGTATCGGACAGGGGGCACGATTAGGCTACACCTTC
TRBJ2-7 | TRBV29-1 | - | many | CSVVRGSEQYF | TGCAGCGTTGTCCGGGGTTCCGAGCAGTACTTC
TRBJ2-7 | TRBV5-1 | - | many | CASSSTMSEQYF | TGCGCCAGCAGCAGCACGATGAGCGAGCAGTACTTC
TRBJ2-5 | TRBV6-2/TRBV6-3 | TRBD1 | few | CASRYSIDRAQETQYF | TGTGCCAGCAGATATTCCATCGACAGGGCCCAAGAGACCCAGTACTTC
TRBJ2-1 | TRBV20-1 | - | many | CSARTDYNEQFF | TGCAGTGCTAGAACAGACTACAATGAGCAGTTCTTC
TRBJ2-7 | TRBV20-1 | - | few | CSTTGAAGNEQYF | TGCAGTACAACAGGGGCAGCGGGCAACGAGCAGTACTTC
TRBJ2-1 | TRBV28 | - | many | CASSLPRDVGIYNEQFF | TGTGCCAGCAGTCTGCCCCGGGACGTAGGAATCTACAATGAGCAGTTCTTC
TRBJ2-7 | TRBV2 | - | few | CASRGHPNLNEQYF | TGTGCCAGCAGGGGACACCCCAACCTCAACGAGCAGTACTTC
TRBJ2-1 | TRBV5-1 | TRBD1 | - | CASSLGLVYRGYNEQFF | TGCGCCAGCAGCTTGGGCCTCGTTTACAGGGGGTACAATGAGCAGTTCTTC
TRBJ2-2 | TRBV12-3/TRBV12-4 | - | many | CASRLGGGGELFF | TGTGCCAGCAGGTTGGGAGGCGGCGGGGAGCTGTTTTTT
TRBJ1-5 | TRBV30 | - | few | CAWSRGKFGTGLSNQPQHF | TGTGCCTGGAGCCGGGGGAAATTCGGGACGGGACTAAGCAATCAGCCCCAGCATTTT
TRBJ2-3 | TRBV28 | - | few | CASSSPKSTDTQYF | TGTGCCAGCAGTTCCCCGAAGAGCACAGATACGCAGTATTTT
TRBJ2-7 | TRBV5-6 | - | - | CASSLGADFEQYF | TGTGCCAGCAGCTTGGGGGCGGATTTCGAGCAGTACTTC
TRBJ1-1 | TRBV6-1 | - | - | CASSESVGNTEAFF | TGTGCCAGCAGTGAGTCTGTTGGGAACACTGAAGCTTTCTTT
TRBJ2-3 | TRBV5-1 | - | many | CASRRSTGTSTDTQYF | TGCGCCAGCAGACGCTCGACAGGGACTAGCACAGATACGCAGTATTTT
TRBJ2-3 | TRBV7-9 | TRBD2 | - | CAIRLAGGTDTQYF | TGTGCCATCCGACTAGCGGGGGGCACAGATACGCAGTATTTT
TRBJ2-1 | TRBV20-1 | - | few | CSASPEGLNEQFF | TGCAGTGCTAGCCCGGAGGGTCTCAATGAGCAGTTCTTC
TRBJ2-2 | TRBV6-1 | - | - | CVSNQGGGELFF | TGTGTCAGCAATCAGGGGGGCGGGGAGCTGTTTTTT
TRBJ2-7 | TRBV19 | TRBD2 | - | CASSMGLAGDEQYF | TGTGCCAGTAGTATGGGACTAGCGGGAGACGAGCAGTACTTC
TRBJ2-3 | TRBV7-2 | - | many | CASSRRGGNVADTQYF | TGTGCCAGCAGCCGCCGGGGCGGAAACGTCGCAGATACGCAGTATTTT
TRBJ2-6 | TRBV3-1 | TRBD1 | few | CASSPRTGLRGANVLTF | TGTGCCAGCAGCCCCAGGACAGGGTTAAGGGGGGCCAACGTCCTGACTTTC
TRBJ2-3 | TRBV4-3 | TRBD2 | - | CASSQFPGLARDTQYF | TGCGCCAGCAGCCAATTCCCGGGACTAGCAAGGGATACGCAGTATTTT
TRBJ1-6 | TRBV19 | TRBD1 | - | CASRKRDRDHSPLHF | TGTGCCAGTAGGAAAAGGGACAGGGATCATTCACCCCTCCACTTT
TRBJ1-1 | TRBV5-5 | - | - | CASSLVSFTEAFF | TGTGCCAGCAGCTTGGTCAGCTTCACTGAAGCTTTCTTT
TRBJ2-2 | TRBV6-1 | - | - | CASRRQGYTGELFF | TGTGCCAGCAGAAGGCAGGGGTACACCGGGGAGCTGTTTTTT
TRBJ2-1 | TRBV11-2 | TRBD1 | many | CASSSIIPGTGRDEQFF | TGTGCCAGCAGCTCGATAATACCCGGGACAGGACGAGATGAGCAGTTCTTC
TRBJ1-5 | TRBV30 | - | few | CAWPGNQPQHF | TGTGCCTGGCCCGGCAATCAGCCCCAGCATTTT
TRBJ2-1 | TRBV30 | TRBD2 | many | CAWVQTPGLAAYNEQFF | TGTGCCTGGGTCCAGACCCCTGGACTAGCGGCCTACAATGAGCAGTTCTTC
TRBJ2-4 | TRBV7-2 | - | few | CASSSGARTSAKNIQYF | TGTGCCAGCAGTTCAGGGGCCAGGACTTCAGCCAAAAACATTCAGTACTTC
TRBJ2-7 | TRBV28 | - | many | CASSLNQGRYEQYF | TGTGCCAGCAGTTTAAACCAGGGTCGTTACGAGCAGTACTTC
TRBJ2-7 | TRBV28 | - | many | CASSLCVQASPSEQYF | TGTGCCAGCAGTTTATGCGTCCAGGCATCACCTTCCGAGCAGTACTTC
TRBJ2-1 | TRBV20-1 | TRBD2 | - | CSAGMTSGSYEQFF | TGCAGTGCTGGAATGACTAGCGGGAGCTACGAGCAGTTCTTC
TRBJ2-7 | TRBV20-1 | - | - | CSAYLDSNYEQYF | TGCAGTGCTTACCTTGACAGCAACTACGAGCAGTACTTC
TRBJ2-3 | TRBV3-1 | - | - | CASSQEGVDTQYF | TGTGCCAGCAGCCAAGAAGGAGTTGATACGCAGTATTTT
TRBJ2-1 | TRBV19 | - | - | CASAGLAGAYNEQFF | TGTGCCAGCGCCGGCCTCGCGGGGGCATACAATGAGCAGTTCTTC
TRBJ2-1 | TRBV12-3/TRBV12-4 | TRBD2 | - | CARSNQREGLNEQFF | TGTGCCAGGAGTAACCAGCGGGAGGGCCTGAATGAGCAGTTCTTC
TRBJ2-1 | TRBV4-1 | - | - | CASSQVGLAYNERFF | TGCGCCAGCAGCCAAGTGGGTCTAGCCTACAATGAGCGGTTCTTC
TRBJ2-2 | TRBV19 | - | few | CASSIVRANTGELFF | TGTGCCAGTAGTATCGTCCGAGCGAACACCGGGGAGCTGTTTTTT
TRBJ1-2 | TRBV6-5 | - | - | CASSYYRGGGYGYTF | TGTGCCAGCAGTTACTACCGGGGTGGGGGCTATGGCTACACCTTC
TRBJ2-1 | TRBV20-1 | - | few | CSASSFTSFSYNEQFF | TGCAGTGCTAGTTCGTTCACTAGCTTCTCCTACAATGAGCAGTTCTTC
TRBJ2-7 | TRBV7-9 | - | few | CASSGDSTEQYF | TGTGCCAGCAGTGGGGACTCCACCGAGCAGTACTTC
TRBJ2-7 | TRBV7-9 | - | few | CASSPAPIEQYF | TGTGCCAGCAGCCCCGCTCCCATCGAGCAGTACTTC
TRBJ2-3 | TRBV20-1 | TRBD2 | few | CSARVAPGAGGSDTQYF | TGCAGTGCTAGAGTCGCCCCAGGAGCGGGAGGCTCAGATACGCAGTATTTT
TRBJ1-2 | TRBV30 | TRBD1 | many | CAWSPTGLGYGYTF | TGTGCCTGGAGTCCGACAGGGCTCGGCTATGGCTACACCTTC
TRBJ1-1 | TRBV5-5 | - | few | CASSWSGGAMNTEAFF | TGTGCCAGCAGCTGGAGTGGCGGGGCCATGAACACTGAAGCTTTCTTT
TRBJ1-2 | TRBV6-2/TRBV6-3 | TRBD1 | many | CASSSGQGALGYTF | TGTGCCAGCAGTTCCGGACAGGGGGCGCTTGGCTACACCTTC
TRBJ2-1 | TRBV5-1 | - | - | CASSESLAFGAHNEQFF | TGCGCCAGCAGCGAGAGCCTAGCATTTGGGGCCCACAATGAGCAGTTCTTC
TRBJ2-1 | TRBV11-3 | - | - | CASSLGAHNSYNEQFF | TGTGCCAGCAGCTTAGGAGCCCATAACTCCTACAATGAGCAGTTCTTC
TRBJ2-1 | TRBV13 | - | many | CASTPPYGALSYNEQFF | TGTGCCAGCACCCCCCCTTACGGGGCTCTTTCCTACAATGAGCAGTTCTTC
TRBJ1-6 | TRBV3-1 | TRBD1 | many | CASSHWTGDNSPLHF | TGTGCCAGCAGCCATTGGACAGGTGATAATTCACCCCTCCACTTT
TRBJ2-7 | TRBV12-3/TRBV12-4 | - | few | CASSLRQGPSRNEQYF | TGTGCCAGCAGTTTAAGGCAGGGGCCTAGCCGGAACGAGCAGTACTTC
TRBJ1-6 | TRBV6-6 | - | - | CASSYSSGGNSPLHF | TGTGCCAGCAGTTACTCGAGTGGTGGCAATTCACCCCTCCACTTT